This T cell receptor (beta chain) was sequenced for a study of PD-1 blockade in classical Hodgkin lymphoma. The study's findings and limits: Reports described newly diagnosed patients as having lower baseline TCR diversity than healthy donors. Patients who initiated nivolumab within 1 year of ASCT were excluded.

To note about this clone: Its antigen is unidentified.

All the patients suffered relapse after autologous stem cell transplantation, and brentuximab vedotin exposure differed. Best overall response was complete response, partial response or progressive disease in these relapsed/refractory classical Hodgkin lymphoma patients. Repertoires were generated with immunoSEQ multiplex PCR, while TCRdb's copy carries only in-frame clones and drops some. The table includes almost 100,000 clones, more than 90% detected once. The sequences come from peripheral blood mononuclear cells (PBMCs), collected at baseline. The clonotype originates from a human donor with classical Hodgkin lymphoma.

CDR3 bases: TGTGCCACCAGCGTCACCAGGCGGGATTCACCCCTCCACTTT. As protein: CATSVTRRDSPLHF. The V and J genes are TRBV15 and TRBJ1-6; no clear D gene. This CDR3 is 14 amino acids long. V lost 5 bases and J 8 bases, leaving 13 bases between the germline ends. Germline CDR1 reads LNHNV; CDR2 reads YYDKDF (reference sequence).